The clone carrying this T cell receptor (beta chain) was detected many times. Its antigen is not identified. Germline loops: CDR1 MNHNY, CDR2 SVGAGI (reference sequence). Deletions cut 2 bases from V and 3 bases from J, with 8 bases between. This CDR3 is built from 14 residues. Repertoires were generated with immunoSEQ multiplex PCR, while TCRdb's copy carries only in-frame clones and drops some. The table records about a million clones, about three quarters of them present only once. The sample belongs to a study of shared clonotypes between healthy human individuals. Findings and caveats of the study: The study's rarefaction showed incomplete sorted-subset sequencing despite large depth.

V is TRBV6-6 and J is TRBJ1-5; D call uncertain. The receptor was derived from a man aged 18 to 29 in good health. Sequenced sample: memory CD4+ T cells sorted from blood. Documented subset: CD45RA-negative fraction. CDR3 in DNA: TGTGCCAGCAGTTACGGGGTTAACAATCAGCCCCAGCATTTT. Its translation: CASSYGVNNQPQHF.